This T cell receptor (beta chain) was captured by sequencing in a study of T cells in Graves' hyperthyroidism and ophthalmopathy. General study results and limits: Also found in blood were most expanded thyroid clonotypes above 0.001.

Enrolled ophthalmopathy patients presented with a Clinical Activity Score of at least 3, a NOSPECS grade of at least 4, and disease duration under 3 months. CDR3 length equals 13 residues. The germline V gene has CDR1 MNHEY and CDR2 SVGEGT. The ends were cut back, 4 bases at V and 12 bases at J, with 16 bases in the middle. TCR beta CDR3 regions were amplified from RNA transcripts. TCR CDR3 underwent first-round RT-PCR with the HTBI primer set. MiXCR was run by TCRdb on the multiplex PCR reads, yielding one entry per CDR3 protein. The data contain hundreds of thousands of distinct CDR3 sequences, roughly 15% of them singletons. The table lists this clonotype with a few counts. Its antigen is currently unknown.

The source material was blood. This sequence joins TRBV6-2 or TRBV6-3 and TRBJ2-1; maybe TRBD2 (6 bases). The origin of this receptor is a woman between 50 and 59 years old with Graves' ophthalmopathy. CDR3 DNA: TGTGCCAGCAGTTTTGAACGGGAGTCGGTGCAGTTCTTC. Translated, it gives CASSFERESVQFF.